This is a list of T cell receptor beta chains from one sample in a study of Graves' ophthalmopathy and Graves' hyperthyroidism. TCRdb passed the multiplex PCR reads through MiXCR, listing each CDR3 protein once. The sample shows roughly 220,000 distinct CDR3 sequences, around 50% of them seen only once. The sample consisted of peripheral blood. These TCRs come from an adult man with Graves' ophthalmopathy. The CDR3 runs from the conserved cysteine through the conserved F or W. A D gene is named only where the DNA matches it firmly. Only part of the rows carry a size: once, few, many, or a class if the clone is expanded.

V gene: TRBV5-1; D gene: NA; clone size: NA; J gene: TRBJ1-4; CDR3 DNA: TGCGCCAGCAGCTTGGAATGGCAGACTAATGAAAAACTGTTTTTT; CDR3 protein: CASSLEWQTNEKLFF
V gene: TRBV7-3; D gene: TRBD1; clone size: few; J gene: TRBJ2-7; CDR3 DNA: TGTGCCAGCAGCTTAAGTGCCGGACAGGGAAGCGAGCAGTACTTC; CDR3 protein: CASSLSAGQGSEQYF
V gene: TRBV2; D gene: TRBD2; clone size: NA; J gene: TRBJ2-5; CDR3 DNA: TGTGCCAGTTCCGGGACTAGCGGGAGTTCACCCTGGGAGACCCAGTACTTC; CDR3 protein: CASSGTSGSSPWETQYF
V gene: TRBV10-3; D gene: NA; clone size: few; J gene: TRBJ1-2; CDR3 DNA: TGTGCCAGCAGTTACGCCACCTACTATGGCTACACCTTC; CDR3 protein: CASSYATYYGYTF
V gene: TRBV2; D gene: TRBD1; clone size: NA; J gene: TRBJ1-2; CDR3 DNA: TGTGCCAGCAGGCGAACAGGGGAGGACTATGGCTACACCTTC; CDR3 protein: CASRRTGEDYGYTF
V gene: TRBV7-8; D gene: NA; clone size: NA; J gene: TRBJ1-2; CDR3 DNA: TGTGCCAGCAGCTTAGCCAGGGCCTATGGCTACACCTTC; CDR3 protein: CASSLARAYGYTF
V gene: TRBV2; D gene: TRBD1; clone size: NA; J gene: TRBJ1-1; CDR3 DNA: TGTGCCCAACCTACCGGACAGGGGGCCTCGAACACTGAAGCTTTCTTT; CDR3 protein: CAQPTGQGASNTEAFF
V gene: TRBV2; D gene: NA; clone size: NA; J gene: TRBJ1-2; CDR3 DNA: TGTGCCAGCAGTGTCCCGACAGTAAACTATGGCTACACCTTC; CDR3 protein: CASSVPTVNYGYTF
V gene: TRBV20-1; D gene: NA; clone size: NA; J gene: TRBJ2-7; CDR3 DNA: TGCAGTGTTCGGGTTCTCTACGAGCAGTACTTC; CDR3 protein: CSVRVLYEQYF
V gene: TRBV7-3; D gene: NA; clone size: NA; J gene: TRBJ2-2; CDR3 DNA: TGTGCCAGCAGCTTATATGGTTCAGCGAACACCGGGGAGCTGTTTTTT; CDR3 protein: CASSLYGSANTGELFF
V gene: TRBV10-2; D gene: NA; clone size: NA; J gene: TRBJ2-7; CDR3 DNA: TGCGCCAGCAGTGAGTCGCCTGTCGAGCAGTACTTC; CDR3 protein: CASSESPVEQYF
V gene: TRBV19; D gene: NA; clone size: few; J gene: TRBJ2-6; CDR3 DNA: TGTGCCAGCGGGGGAACTGGGGCCAACGTCCTGACTTTC; CDR3 protein: CASGGTGANVLTF
V gene: TRBV4-1; D gene: TRBD1; clone size: few; J gene: TRBJ1-4; CDR3 DNA: TGCGCCAGCAGCCAGACAGGGGGAAGTGAAAAACTGTTTTTT; CDR3 protein: CASSQTGGSEKLFF
V gene: TRBV20-1; D gene: NA; clone size: NA; J gene: TRBJ1-1; CDR3 DNA: TGCAGTGCTACAGGAAGGGGTGGAACTGAAGCTTTCTTT; CDR3 protein: CSATGRGGTEAFF
V gene: TRBV5-1; D gene: TRBD1; clone size: few; J gene: TRBJ1-1; CDR3 DNA: TGCGCCAGCAGCCTCCTTGGACAGGGAGGGGACACTGAAGCTTTCTTT; CDR3 protein: CASSLLGQGGDTEAFF
V gene: TRBV25-1; D gene: TRBD1; clone size: few; J gene: TRBJ2-2; CDR3 DNA: TGTGCCACCTCCTCCCGGGACAGGGGCCCGTCCGGGGAGCTGTTTTTT; CDR3 protein: CATSSRDRGPSGELFF
V gene: TRBV7-9; D gene: TRBD2; clone size: NA; J gene: TRBJ2-7; CDR3 DNA: TGTGCCAGCAGCCCTAGCGGGACCTCCTACGAGCAGTACTTC; CDR3 protein: CASSPSGTSYEQYF
V gene: TRBV20-1; D gene: NA; clone size: NA; J gene: TRBJ1-1; CDR3 DNA: TGCAGTGCTGGGATGGGCGGGAACACTGAAGCTTTCTTT; CDR3 protein: CSAGMGGNTEAFF
V gene: TRBV9; D gene: NA; clone size: NA; J gene: TRBJ2-7; CDR3 DNA: TGTGCCAGCAGCTTTGGGGGTGCCCAGTCCTACGGGCAGTACTTC; CDR3 protein: CASSFGGAQSYGQYF
V gene: TRBV2; D gene: TRBD1; clone size: NA; J gene: TRBJ1-4; CDR3 DNA: TGCGCCAGCAGTGAGTCGGAGGGGGCGTGGGAAAAACTGTTTTTT; CDR3 protein: CASSESEGAWEKLFF
V gene: TRBV7-9; D gene: NA; clone size: NA; J gene: TRBJ2-3; CDR3 DNA: TGTGCCAGCGGGATTAGCACAGATACGCAGTATTTT; CDR3 protein: CASGISTDTQYF
V gene: TRBV12-3/TRBV12-4; D gene: TRBD1; clone size: few; J gene: TRBJ1-5; CDR3 DNA: TGTGCCAGCAGTCCTACAGGGGGGGGAGGCAATCAGCCCCAGCATTTT; CDR3 protein: CASSPTGGGGNQPQHF
V gene: TRBV28; D gene: NA; clone size: NA; J gene: TRBJ2-5; CDR3 DNA: TGTGCCAGCAGTTTGGGACGACTAGAGACCCAGTACTTC; CDR3 protein: CASSLGRLETQYF
V gene: TRBV5-1; D gene: NA; clone size: NA; J gene: TRBJ1-1; CDR3 DNA: TGCGCCAGCAAACATACTGACGCTGAAGCTTTCTTT; CDR3 protein: CASKHTDAEAFF
V gene: TRBV6-5; D gene: TRBD2; clone size: few; J gene: TRBJ2-2; CDR3 DNA: TGTGCCAGCACAAAGGGGCGGGGGGTCGGCACCGGGGAGCTGTTTTTT; CDR3 protein: CASTKGRGVGTGELFF
V gene: TRBV12-3/TRBV12-4; D gene: TRBD1; clone size: NA; J gene: TRBJ2-2; CDR3 DNA: TGTGCCAGCAGTTTTCAGGGACAGGGAATCGGGGAGCTGTTTTTT; CDR3 protein: CASSFQGQGIGELFF
V gene: TRBV10-3; D gene: TRBD1; clone size: many; J gene: TRBJ1-1; CDR3 DNA: TGTGCCATCAGTGATCGGACAGGTGGGAACACTGAAGCTTTCTTT; CDR3 protein: CAISDRTGGNTEAFF
V gene: TRBV7-3; D gene: NA; clone size: NA; J gene: TRBJ2-7; CDR3 DNA: TGTGCCAGCAGCCGGAGTGGGGTGGACGAGCAGTACTTC; CDR3 protein: CASSRSGVDEQYF
V gene: TRBV25-1; D gene: NA; clone size: once; J gene: TRBJ1-4; CDR3 DNA: TGTGCCAGCAGTGAGTATAACACCAGAACTAATGAAGAACTGTTTTTT; CDR3 protein: CASSEYNTRTNEELFF
V gene: TRBV20-1; D gene: NA; clone size: NA; J gene: TRBJ2-7; CDR3 DNA: TGCAGTGCTAGTCCCCAGGCCTACGAGCAGTACTTC; CDR3 protein: CSASPQAYEQYF
V gene: TRBV7-8; D gene: TRBD1; clone size: NA; J gene: TRBJ1-2; CDR3 DNA: TGTGCCAGCAGCGATTCAGGGGGCGTCTATGGCTACACCTTC; CDR3 protein: CASSDSGGVYGYTF
V gene: TRBV6-6; D gene: TRBD1; clone size: few; J gene: TRBJ2-7; CDR3 DNA: TGTGCCAGCACCCTGACAGGGGCGTCCTACGAGCAGTACTTC; CDR3 protein: CASTLTGASYEQYF
V gene: TRBV20-1; D gene: NA; clone size: NA; J gene: TRBJ2-7; CDR3 DNA: TGCAGTGCTAGAGTCCCCCAGGGGTATTCAGGCTCCTACGAGCAGTACTTC; CDR3 protein: CSARVPQGYSGSYEQYF
V gene: TRBV7-8; D gene: NA; clone size: few; J gene: TRBJ1-1; CDR3 DNA: TGTGCCAGCAGCCTAAGGGTTACGTTGAACACTGAAGCTTTCTTT; CDR3 protein: CASSLRVTLNTEAFF
V gene: TRBV10-3; D gene: NA; clone size: NA; J gene: TRBJ1-2; CDR3 DNA: TGTGCCATCAGTGAGTCGTATGATAACTATGGCTACACCTTC; CDR3 protein: CAISESYDNYGYTF
V gene: TRBV7-8; D gene: NA; clone size: NA; J gene: TRBJ1-1; CDR3 DNA: TGTGCCAGCAGCAACCCGGACTTGAACACTGAAGCTTTCTTT; CDR3 protein: CASSNPDLNTEAFF
V gene: TRBV7-6; D gene: NA; clone size: NA; J gene: TRBJ1-1; CDR3 DNA: TGTGCCAGCAGCTTAGAGGGCACCCCTTATGCTTTCTTT; CDR3 protein: CASSLEGTPYAFF
V gene: TRBV7-9; D gene: TRBD1; clone size: many; J gene: TRBJ1-6; CDR3 DNA: TGTGCCGCCCTGTCGGGGGGACAGGATTCACCCCTCCACTTT; CDR3 protein: CAALSGGQDSPLHF
V gene: TRBV6-6; D gene: TRBD1; clone size: NA; J gene: TRBJ1-2; CDR3 DNA: TGTGCCAGCAGTCCCGGGACAGGGCCTTACTATGGCTACACCTTC; CDR3 protein: CASSPGTGPYYGYTF
V gene: TRBV7-8; D gene: NA; clone size: NA; J gene: TRBJ1-5; CDR3 DNA: TGTGCCAGCAGCTCCTCCCTAGATCGCAATCAGCCCCAGCATTTT; CDR3 protein: CASSSSLDRNQPQHF
V gene: TRBV20-1; D gene: NA; clone size: NA; J gene: TRBJ2-5; CDR3 DNA: TGCAGTGCTAGAGATCTCCGACAGGATTTACAAGAGACCCAGTACTTC; CDR3 protein: CSARDLRQDLQETQYF
V gene: TRBV2; D gene: NA; clone size: NA; J gene: TRBJ1-1; CDR3 DNA: TGTGCCAGCAGTGAAAAACAGGGGAACACTGAAGCTTTCTTT; CDR3 protein: CASSEKQGNTEAFF
V gene: TRBV20-1; D gene: TRBD2; clone size: few; J gene: TRBJ2-5; CDR3 DNA: TGCAGTGCTAAGACCGACCCCAGGACTAGCGGGGAGACCCAGTACTTC; CDR3 protein: CSAKTDPRTSGETQYF
V gene: TRBV7-9; D gene: NA; clone size: NA; J gene: TRBJ2-5; CDR3 DNA: TGTGCCAGCAGCAGCCGTAGGGACCAAGAGACCCAGTACTTC; CDR3 protein: CASSSRRDQETQYF
V gene: TRBV6-1; D gene: TRBD1; clone size: NA; J gene: TRBJ1-2; CDR3 DNA: TGTGCCAGCAGCGAGACAGGGGTGGCTGGCTACACCTTC; CDR3 protein: CASSETGVAGYTF
V gene: TRBV19; D gene: NA; clone size: NA; J gene: TRBJ1-5; CDR3 DNA: TGTGCCAGTATAGCATCAGGGGTCAATCAGCCCCAGCATTTT; CDR3 protein: CASIASGVNQPQHF